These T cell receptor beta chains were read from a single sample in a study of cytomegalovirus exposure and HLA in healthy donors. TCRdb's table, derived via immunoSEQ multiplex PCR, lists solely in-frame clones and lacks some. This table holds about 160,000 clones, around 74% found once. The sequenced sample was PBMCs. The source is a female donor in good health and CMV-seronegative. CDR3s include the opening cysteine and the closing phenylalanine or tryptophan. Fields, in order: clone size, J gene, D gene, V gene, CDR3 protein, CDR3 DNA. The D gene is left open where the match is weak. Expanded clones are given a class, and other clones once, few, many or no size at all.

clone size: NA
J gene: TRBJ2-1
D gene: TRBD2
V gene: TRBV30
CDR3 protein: CAWSALAGGPRDNEQFF
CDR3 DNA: TGTGCCTGGAGTGCTTTAGCGGGAGGGCCAAGGGACAATGAGCAGTTCTTC

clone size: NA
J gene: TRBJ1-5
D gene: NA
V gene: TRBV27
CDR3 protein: CASSSNRDMGLGQPQHF
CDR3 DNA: TGTGCCAGCAGTTCGAACCGGGACATGGGGCTAGGGCAGCCCCAGCATTTT

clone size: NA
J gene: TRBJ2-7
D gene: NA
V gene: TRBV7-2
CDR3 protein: CASSLARGAYEQYF
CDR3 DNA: TGTGCCAGCAGCTTAGCGCGCGGGGCCTACGAGCAGTACTTC

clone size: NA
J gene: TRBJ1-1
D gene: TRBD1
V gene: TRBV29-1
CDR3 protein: CSATGGVTEAFF
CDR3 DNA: TGCAGCGCGACAGGGGGAGTCACTGAAGCTTTCTTT

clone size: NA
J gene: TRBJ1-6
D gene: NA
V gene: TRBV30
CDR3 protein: CAWTGGGAYNSPLHF
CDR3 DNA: TGTGCCTGGACCGGTGGGGGGGCTTATAATTCACCCCTCCACTTT

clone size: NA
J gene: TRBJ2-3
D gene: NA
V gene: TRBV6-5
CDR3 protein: CASRERTDTQYF
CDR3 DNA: TGTGCCAGCAGGGAGAGGACAGATACGCAGTATTTT

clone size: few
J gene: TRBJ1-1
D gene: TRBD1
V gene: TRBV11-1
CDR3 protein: CASSFAGGNTEAFF
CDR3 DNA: TGTGCCAGCAGCTTCGCAGGGGGGAACACTGAAGCTTTCTTT

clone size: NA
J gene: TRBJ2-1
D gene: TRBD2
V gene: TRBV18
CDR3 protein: CASSPGLAGDNEQFF
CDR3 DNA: TGTGCCAGCTCACCGGGACTAGCGGGGGACAATGAGCAGTTCTTC

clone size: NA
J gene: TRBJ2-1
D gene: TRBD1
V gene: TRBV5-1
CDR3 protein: CASSGQVGQGHNEQFF
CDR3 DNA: TGCGCCAGCAGCGGGCAGGTGGGACAGGGGCACAATGAGCAGTTCTTC

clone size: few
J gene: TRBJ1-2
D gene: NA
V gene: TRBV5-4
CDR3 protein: CASSLMVDANYGYTF
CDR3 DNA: TGTGCCAGCAGCTTAATGGTAGATGCTAACTATGGCTACACCTTC

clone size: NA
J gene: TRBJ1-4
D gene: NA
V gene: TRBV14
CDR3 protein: CASSQVQGNEKLFF
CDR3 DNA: TGTGCCAGCAGCCAAGTTCAGGGAAACGAAAAACTGTTTTTT

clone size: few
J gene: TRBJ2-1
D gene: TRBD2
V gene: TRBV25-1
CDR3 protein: CASSDPSGSYNEQFF
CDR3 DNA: TGTGCCAGCAGTGACCCTAGCGGGAGTTACAATGAGCAGTTCTTC

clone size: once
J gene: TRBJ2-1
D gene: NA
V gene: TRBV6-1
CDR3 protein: CASSEVVAGASSYNEQFF
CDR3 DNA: TGTGCCAGCAGTGAAGTTGTGGCGGGGGCAAGCTCCTACAATGAGCAGTTCTTC

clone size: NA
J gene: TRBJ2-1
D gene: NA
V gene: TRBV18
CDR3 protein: CASSPLYQGLGGYGEQFF
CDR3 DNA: TGTGCCAGCTCACCACTATATCAAGGACTAGGGGGTTATGGTGAGCAGTTCTTC

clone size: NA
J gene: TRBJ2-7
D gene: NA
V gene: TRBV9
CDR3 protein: CASSVTGDPNEQYF
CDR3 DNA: TGTGCCAGCAGCGTAACGGGGGATCCCAACGAGCAGTACTTC

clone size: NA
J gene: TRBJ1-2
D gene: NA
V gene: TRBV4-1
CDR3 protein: CASSQGASPQEGYTF
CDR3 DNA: TGCGCCAGCAGCCAAGGTGCCTCCCCACAGGAAGGCTACACCTTC

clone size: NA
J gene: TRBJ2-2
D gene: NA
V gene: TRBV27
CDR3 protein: CASSREDTGNTGELFF
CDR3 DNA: TGTGCCAGCAGTAGGGAGGACACAGGGAACACCGGGGAGCTGTTTTTT

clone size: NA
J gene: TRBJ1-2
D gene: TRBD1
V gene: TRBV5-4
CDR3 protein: CASSGQGAYGYTF
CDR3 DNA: TGTGCCAGCAGCGGACAGGGAGCCTATGGCTACACCTTC

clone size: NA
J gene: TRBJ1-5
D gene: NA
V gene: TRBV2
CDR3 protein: CASQVGASNQPQHF
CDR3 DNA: TGTGCCAGTCAGGTGGGCGCGAGTAATCAGCCCCAGCATTTT

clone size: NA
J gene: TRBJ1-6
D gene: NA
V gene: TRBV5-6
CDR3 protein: CASSIGQLINSPLHF
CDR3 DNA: TGTGCCAGCAGCATCGGACAGCTAATAAATTCACCCCTCCACTTT

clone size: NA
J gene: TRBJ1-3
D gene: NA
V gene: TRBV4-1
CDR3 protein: CASSPGAGEANTIYF
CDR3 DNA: TGCGCCAGCAGCCCAGGGGCAGGAGAGGCAAACACCATATATTTT

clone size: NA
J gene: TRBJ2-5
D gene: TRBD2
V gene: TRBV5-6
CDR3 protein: CASSLTVALGLAGEETQYF
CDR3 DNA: TGTGCCAGCAGCTTGACCGTAGCTTTGGGACTAGCGGGGGAGGAGACCCAGTACTTC

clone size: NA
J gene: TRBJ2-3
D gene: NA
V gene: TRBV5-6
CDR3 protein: CASSPKLGATLRTDTQYF
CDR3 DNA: TGTGCCAGCAGCCCCAAGCTGGGGGCTACACTCCGCACAGATACGCAGTATTTT

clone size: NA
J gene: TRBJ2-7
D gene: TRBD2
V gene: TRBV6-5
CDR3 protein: CASSSGLAGIVEQYF
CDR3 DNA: TGTGCCAGCAGCTCTGGACTAGCGGGAATCGTCGAGCAGTACTTC

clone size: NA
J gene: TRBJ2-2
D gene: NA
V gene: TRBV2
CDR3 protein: CASRGLTNTGELFF
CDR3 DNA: TGTGCCAGCAGGGGGCTAACGAACACCGGGGAGCTGTTTTTT

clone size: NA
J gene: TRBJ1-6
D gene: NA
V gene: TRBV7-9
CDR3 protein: CASTSWGGWDSPLHF
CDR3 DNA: TGTGCCAGCACCAGTTGGGGGGGCTGGGATTCACCCCTCCACTTT

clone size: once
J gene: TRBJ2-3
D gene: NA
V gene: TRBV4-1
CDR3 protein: CASSQDTQRRADTQYF
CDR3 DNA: TGCGCCAGCAGCCAAGATACTCAGCGCCGGGCAGATACGCAGTATTTT

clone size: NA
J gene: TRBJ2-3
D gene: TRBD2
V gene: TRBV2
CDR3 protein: CASSSSGSSTDTQYF
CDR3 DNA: TGTGCCAGCAGCTCCAGCGGGAGTAGCACAGATACGCAGTATTTT

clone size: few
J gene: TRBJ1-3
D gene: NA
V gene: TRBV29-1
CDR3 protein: CSAWAAFDGNTIYF
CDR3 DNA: TGCAGCGCTTGGGCAGCTTTTGATGGAAACACCATATATTTT

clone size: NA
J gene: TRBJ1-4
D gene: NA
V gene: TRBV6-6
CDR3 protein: CASRDRHYDLEKLFF
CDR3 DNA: TGTGCCAGCAGGGATCGACATTACGATTTGGAAAAACTGTTTTTT

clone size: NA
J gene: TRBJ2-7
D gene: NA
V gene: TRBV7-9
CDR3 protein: CASSLGSLATTYEQYF
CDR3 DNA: TGTGCCAGCAGCTTAGGGTCGCTAGCGACGACCTACGAGCAGTACTTC

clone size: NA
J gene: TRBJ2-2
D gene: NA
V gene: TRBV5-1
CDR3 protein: CASSLGGPQRELFF
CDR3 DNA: TGCGCCAGCAGCTTGGGGGGGCCCCAGAGGGAGCTGTTTTTT

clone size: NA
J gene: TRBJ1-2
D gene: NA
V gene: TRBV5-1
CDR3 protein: CASSITGDWASGYTF
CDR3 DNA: TGCGCCAGCAGCATTACGGGGGATTGGGCTAGTGGCTACACCTTC

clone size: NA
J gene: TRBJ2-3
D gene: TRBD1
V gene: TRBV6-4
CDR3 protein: CASSDSFGTGVADTQYF
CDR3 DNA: TGTGCCAGCAGTGACTCTTTTGGGACAGGGGTCGCAGATACGCAGTATTTT

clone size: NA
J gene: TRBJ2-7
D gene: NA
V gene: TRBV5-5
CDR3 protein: CASSLRGGEIGQYF
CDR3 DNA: TGTGCCAGCAGCTTAAGGGGCGGGGAAATAGGGCAGTACTTC

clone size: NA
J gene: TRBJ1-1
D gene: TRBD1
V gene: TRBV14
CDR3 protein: CASSLTRTGDMNTEAFF
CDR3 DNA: TGTGCCAGCAGCCTTACTCGGACAGGGGACATGAACACTGAAGCTTTCTTT

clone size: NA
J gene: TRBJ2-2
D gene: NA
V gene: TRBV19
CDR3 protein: CASSLGAGELFF
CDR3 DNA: TGTGCCAGTAGCCTTGGGGCTGGGGAGCTGTTTTTT

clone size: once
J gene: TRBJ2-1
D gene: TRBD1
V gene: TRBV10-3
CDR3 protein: CAISVSTGDNEQFF
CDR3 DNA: TGTGCCATCAGTGTCTCCACAGGGGACAATGAGCAGTTCTTC

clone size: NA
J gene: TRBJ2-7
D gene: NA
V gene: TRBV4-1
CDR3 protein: CASSQGSGWEQYF
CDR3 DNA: TGCGCCAGCAGCCAAGGGTCGGGATGGGAGCAGTACTTC

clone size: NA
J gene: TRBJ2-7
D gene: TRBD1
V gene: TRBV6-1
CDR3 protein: CASTSGQTYEQYF
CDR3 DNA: TGTGCCAGCACCTCGGGACAGACCTACGAGCAGTACTTC

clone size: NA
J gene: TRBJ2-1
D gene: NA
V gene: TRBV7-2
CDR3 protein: CASSFGEPYNEQFF
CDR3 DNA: TGTGCCAGCAGCTTCGGAGAGCCCTACAATGAGCAGTTCTTC

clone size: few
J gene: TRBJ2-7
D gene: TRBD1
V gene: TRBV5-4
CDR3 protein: CASSGTGDYEQYF
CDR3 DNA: TGTGCCAGCAGCGGGACAGGGGACTACGAGCAGTACTTC

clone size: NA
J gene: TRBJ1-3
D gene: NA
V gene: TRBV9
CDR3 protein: CASSAQGTGNTIYF
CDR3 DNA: TGTGCCAGCAGCGCCCAGGGGACTGGAAACACCATATATTTT

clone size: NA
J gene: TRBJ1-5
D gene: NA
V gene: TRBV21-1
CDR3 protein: CASSKARDRGNQPQHF
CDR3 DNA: TGTGCCAGCAGCAAAGCAAGGGACAGGGGCAATCAGCCCCAGCATTTT

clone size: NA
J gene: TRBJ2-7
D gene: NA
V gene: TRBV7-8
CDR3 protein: CASAPQRPYEQYF
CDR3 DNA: TGTGCCAGCGCCCCCCAGCGGCCCTACGAGCAGTACTTC

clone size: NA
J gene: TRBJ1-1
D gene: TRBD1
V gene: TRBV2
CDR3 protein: CARGNEGAMDTEAFF
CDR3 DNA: TGTGCCAGGGGGAACGAGGGGGCGATGGACACTGAAGCTTTCTTT

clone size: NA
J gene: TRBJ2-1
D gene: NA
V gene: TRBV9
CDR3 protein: CASSLSREGGSYNEQFF
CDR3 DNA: TGTGCCAGCAGCCTAAGCAGAGAGGGGGGGTCCTACAATGAGCAGTTCTTC

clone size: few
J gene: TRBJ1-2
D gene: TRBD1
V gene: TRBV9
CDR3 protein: CASSVVGTGGGYTF
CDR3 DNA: TGTGCCAGCAGCGTAGTAGGGACAGGGGGTGGCTACACCTTC

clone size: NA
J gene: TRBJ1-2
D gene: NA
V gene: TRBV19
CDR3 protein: CAPPRWQGGGYTF
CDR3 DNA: TGTGCCCCCCCAAGGTGGCAGGGAGGTGGCTACACCTTC

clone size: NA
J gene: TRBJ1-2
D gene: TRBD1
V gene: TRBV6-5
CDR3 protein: CASSWGQFRGYTF
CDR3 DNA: TGTGCCAGCAGTTGGGGACAGTTCCGGGGCTACACCTTC

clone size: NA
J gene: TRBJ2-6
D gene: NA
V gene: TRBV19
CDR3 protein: CASGGSRSGANVLTF
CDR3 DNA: TGTGCCAGTGGGGGCAGCCGCTCTGGGGCCAACGTCCTGACTTTC